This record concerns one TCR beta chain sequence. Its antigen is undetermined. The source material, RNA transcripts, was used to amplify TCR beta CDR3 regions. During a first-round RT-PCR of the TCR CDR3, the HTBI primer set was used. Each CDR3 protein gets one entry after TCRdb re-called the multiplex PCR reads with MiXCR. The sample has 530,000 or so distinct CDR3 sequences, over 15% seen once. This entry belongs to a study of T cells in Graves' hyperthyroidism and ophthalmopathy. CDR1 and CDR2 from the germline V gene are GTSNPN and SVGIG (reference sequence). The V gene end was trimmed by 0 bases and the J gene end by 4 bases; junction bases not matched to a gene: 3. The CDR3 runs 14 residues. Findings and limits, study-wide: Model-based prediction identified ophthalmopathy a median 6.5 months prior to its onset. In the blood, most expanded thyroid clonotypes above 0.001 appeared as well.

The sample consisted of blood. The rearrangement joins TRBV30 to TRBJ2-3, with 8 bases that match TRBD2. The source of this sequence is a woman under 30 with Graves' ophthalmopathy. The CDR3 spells CAWSVAGGADTQYF. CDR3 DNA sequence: TGTGCCTGGAGTGTGGCGGGGGGTGCAGATACGCAGTATTTT.